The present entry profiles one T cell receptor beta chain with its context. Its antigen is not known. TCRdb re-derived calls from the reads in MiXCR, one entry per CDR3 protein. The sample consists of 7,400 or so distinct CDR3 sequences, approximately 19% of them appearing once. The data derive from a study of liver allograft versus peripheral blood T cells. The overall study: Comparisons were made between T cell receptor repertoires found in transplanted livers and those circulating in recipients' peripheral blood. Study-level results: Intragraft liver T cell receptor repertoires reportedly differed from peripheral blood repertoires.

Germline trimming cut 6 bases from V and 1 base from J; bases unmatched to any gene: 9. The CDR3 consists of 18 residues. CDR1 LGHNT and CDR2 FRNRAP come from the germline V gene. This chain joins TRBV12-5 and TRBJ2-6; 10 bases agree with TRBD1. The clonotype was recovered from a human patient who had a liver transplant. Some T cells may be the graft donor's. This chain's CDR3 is CASGHDRGLPSGANVLTF. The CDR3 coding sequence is TGTGCTAGTGGCCATGACAGGGGGCTTCCATCTGGGGCCAACGTCCTGACTTTC.